This T cell receptor (beta chain) was sequenced for a study of blood T cell repertoires in COVID-19 (dated by TCRdb to the early 2020s). Background for the entire study: The collaborator samples originated in the United States, Italy and Spain and spanned the acute and convalescent phases of COVID-19. The material from the prospective study consisted of cDNA or gDNA derived from T cells, B-cell-depleted T cells, or PBMCs. Deeply sampled blood TCRbeta repertoires from subjects exposed to, actively infected with, or recovered from COVID-19 were included in the dataset. The repertoires were released in a freely available public database intended as a resource for research on the immune response to SARS-CoV-2. The samples were drawn from two sources: the first 160 participants of the ongoing ImmuneRACE study, and over 1,000 subjects contributed by 6 global collaborators. Nearly every sample came with metadata listing a de-identified subject ID, COVID-19 status, age in years and sex. Where available, HLA class I and class II types were obtained from metadata supplied by the sample provider rather than from assay-based typing. The paper as a whole reports these results and caveats: How much clinical and demographic metadata was included differed by source and by participant, and the metadata was provided uncurated.

The CDR3 starts with the cysteine, ends with the phenylalanine, and has 17 residues. Of all the DNA, just the CDR3 is kept, 51 bases in frame from base 1. The trim is 0 bases for V and 0 bases for J, with a gap of 12 bases between the germline ends. CDR1 and CDR2, looked up from the germline V gene, are LGHNA and YNFKEQ. In the prospective study, participants were roughly 18 to 95 years old, resided in approximately 22 geographic areas of the United States, and were enrolled through a virtual design. In the prospective study, cohorts were assigned on the basis of participant-reported clinical history obtained from a screening survey and a study questionnaire. Recovered participants in ImmuneRACE Cohort 3 were defined by two consecutive negative NP/OP PCR tests, clearance by a healthcare professional, or resolution of symptoms. Each participant in the prospective study had whole blood, serum and a nasopharyngeal or oropharyngeal swab collected by mobile phlebotomists. Prospective study participants could optionally give additional blood draws and questionnaires over a roughly two-month period. Blood samples from the prospective study were shipped frozen or at room temperature prior to DNA extraction.

The immunoSEQ Assay, a bias-controlled multiplex PCR, was used to amplify TCRbeta CDR3 regions from genomic DNA. Under the source paper's analysis protocol: The number of nucleated cells in each sample was estimated by amplification of reference gene primers within the assay. To quantify the absolute abundance of each unique TCRbeta CDR3 rearrangement, sequence reads were collapsed and filtered. Productive Simpson clonality was computed per sample as the square root of Simpson's diversity index over productive rearrangements. TCRdb limited this immuneACCESS table to in-frame rearrangements with V and J called. A share of clones is missing; checked studies link under half to unresolved V genes, and the rest is unexplained. V, J and clone size are taken as reported in that table, and D and trimming were inferred from the DNA itself. Within this sample are roughly 520,000 clones, with around 89% of them counted one time only. Clones ranked in the top ten supply about 2% of the sample.

Notes on this clone: Its binding antigen is unknown. There are no base qualities to consult, and no much larger clone falls within one base.

This clonotype originated in a woman between 35 and 50 years old who had recovered from COVID-19. Material for sequencing was PBMCs or T cells enriched from blood (not recorded which). Recombination joined TRBV4-2 with TRBJ2-1; confidence is insufficient to name the D gene. This receptor carries the CDR3 CASSQDLVGFSYNEQFF. The nucleotides read TGTGCCAGCAGCCAAGATCTGGTCGGGTTCTCCTACAATGAGCAGTTCTTC.